Listed below are T cell receptor beta chains from one sample, sequenced in a study of shared clonotypes between healthy human individuals. Assay used: immunoSEQ multiplex PCR; TCRdb lists only in-frame clones, some missing. The table has under 650,000 clones, 90% to 96% seen once. Sequenced input: naive CD4+ T cells sorted from blood. These receptors originate from a woman in her twenties or thirties in good health. Both conserved end residues are trimmed from each CDR3.

J,V,CDR3
TRBJ1-5,TRBV5-6,ASSPMGGSNQPQH
TRBJ2-7,TRBV6-1,ASSGSGRSYEQY
TRBJ2-3,TRBV18,ASSRRDRGTDTQY
-,TRBV7-2,ASSYRPGLPYEQY
TRBJ2-7,TRBV18,ASSPKGTGQTYEQY
TRBJ1-1,TRBV28,ASYPPPQGATEAF
TRBJ2-7,TRBV15,ATSRIPVGEQY
TRBJ2-7,TRBV28,ASSSGDRGDEQY
TRBJ2-1,TRBV28,ASRGGKGLAGDGEQF
TRBJ1-4,TRBV19,ASSPPGQGAREKLF
-,TRBV28,ASRGFYEQY
TRBJ1-3,TRBV19,ASRPAGSGNTIY
-,TRBV27,ASESFSYEQY
-,TRBV7-6,ASSLAVGGNEQY
TRBJ2-7,TRBV7-9,ASSLELDSLRQY
TRBJ2-7,TRBV5-1,ASSPGTGKSVVEQY
-,TRBV7-9,ASSQRWGGDSYEQY
-,TRBV10-3,AISETDLYEQY
TRBJ2-7,TRBV5-1,ASRPEGHEQY
TRBJ2-4,TRBV27,ASSSPELAKNIQY
TRBJ2-2,TRBV27,ASRLRGTGELF
TRBJ1-1,TRBV2,ASSDGGWDTEAF
-,TRBV28,ASSSDRGNEQY
TRBJ1-1,TRBV28,ASSRQILNTEAF
TRBJ1-1,TRBV7-8,ASSLGRQSLGTEAF
TRBJ1-2,TRBV6-6,ASSYGENYGYT
TRBJ2-3,TRBV5-6,ASSDRKGVRHTDTQY
TRBJ2-4,TRBV5-1,ASSLAGDRRNIQY
TRBJ1-5,TRBV6-1,ASSEKQISNQPQH
TRBJ2-4,TRBV19,ASSIDLASLAKNIQY
TRBJ1-5,TRBV18,ASSPLGGQPQH
TRBJ2-7,TRBV27,ASSRVAGGAYEQY
TRBJ2-1,TRBV27,ASSLISGSRIPQSFDEQF
TRBJ1-1,TRBV6-5,ASSFSGAARTEAF
TRBJ2-1,TRBV28,ASLGSSYNEQF
TRBJ2-7,TRBV28,ASSLSNLYEQY
TRBJ1-5,TRBV28,ASRQGMEPQH
TRBJ2-3,TRBV27,ASSLRPGLAGRDTQY
TRBJ2-1,TRBV9,ASSVGGSFVAYNEQF
TRBJ1-4,TRBV2,ASSAGGGRKSNEKLF
TRBJ2-1,TRBV6-5,ASSYSILVDRGLKF
TRBJ1-6,TRBV6-5,ASKDRTNSPLH
TRBJ2-3,TRBV5-1,ASSSPGTSGADTQY
TRBJ2-7,TRBV28,ASQLAGGYSYEQY
TRBJ1-5,TRBV28,ASEITKLERNQPQH
TRBJ2-2,TRBV11-3,ASSLAGTTTGELF
TRBJ2-1,TRBV2,ASSVRLAMDLYNEQF
TRBJ1-1,TRBV5-1,ASSVHHVGAEAF
TRBJ2-2,TRBV10-3,AIRASGNTGELF
TRBJ2-7,TRBV7-9,ASSLTGEYEQY
TRBJ2-7,TRBV7-8,ASSLETGGVYEQY
TRBJ2-7,TRBV27,ASRGRHYEQY
TRBJ2-7,TRBV20-1,SANSDEQY
TRBJ2-3,TRBV28,ASSTQDHGTDTQY
TRBJ2-7,TRBV6-1,ASIGSPAYEQY
-,TRBV10-3,AITAGTGGDEQY
TRBJ2-2,TRBV29-1,SAREPNTGELF